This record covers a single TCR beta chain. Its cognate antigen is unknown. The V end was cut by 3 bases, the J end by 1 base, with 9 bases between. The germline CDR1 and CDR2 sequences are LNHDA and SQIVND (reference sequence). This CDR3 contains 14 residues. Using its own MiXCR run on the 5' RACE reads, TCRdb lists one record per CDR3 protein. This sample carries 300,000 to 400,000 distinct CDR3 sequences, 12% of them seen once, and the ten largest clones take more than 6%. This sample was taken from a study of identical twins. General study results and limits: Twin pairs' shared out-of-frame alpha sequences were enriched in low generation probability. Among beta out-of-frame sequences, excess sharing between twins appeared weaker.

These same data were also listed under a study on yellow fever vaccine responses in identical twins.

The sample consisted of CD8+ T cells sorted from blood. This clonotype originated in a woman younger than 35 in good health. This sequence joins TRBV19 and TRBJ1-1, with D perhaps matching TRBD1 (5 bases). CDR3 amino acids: CASSISGGNTEAFF. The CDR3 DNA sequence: TGTGCCAGTAGTATCTCGGGGGGGAACACTGAAGCTTTCTTT.